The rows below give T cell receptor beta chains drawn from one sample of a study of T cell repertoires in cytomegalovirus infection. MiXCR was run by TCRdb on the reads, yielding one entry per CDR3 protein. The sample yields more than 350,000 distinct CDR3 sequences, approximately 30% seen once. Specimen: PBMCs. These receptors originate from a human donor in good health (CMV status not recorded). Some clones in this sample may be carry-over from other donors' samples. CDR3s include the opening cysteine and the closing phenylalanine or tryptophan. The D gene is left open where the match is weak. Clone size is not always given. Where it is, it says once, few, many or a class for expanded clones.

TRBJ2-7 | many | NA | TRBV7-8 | CASSLARDYYEQYF | TGTGCCAGCAGCTTAGCTCGTGACTACTACGAGCAGTACTTC
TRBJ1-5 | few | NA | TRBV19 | CASSIRREGQPQHF | TGTGCCAGTAGTATCCGCCGGGAAGGACAGCCCCAGCATTTT
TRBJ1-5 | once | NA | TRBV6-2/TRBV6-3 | CASSKSNQPPHF | TGTGCCAGCAGTAAAAGCAATCAGCCCCCGCATTTT
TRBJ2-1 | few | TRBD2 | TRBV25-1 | CASRELSGGAGEQFF | TGTGCCAGCAGAGAGCTGAGCGGGGGGGCGGGTGAGCAGTTCTTC
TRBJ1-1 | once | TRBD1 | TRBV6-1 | CASIYNGRGLTEAFF | TGTGCCAGCATTTACAACGGCAGGGGGCTCACTGAAGCTTTCTTT
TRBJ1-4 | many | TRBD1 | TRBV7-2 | CASSLAGTDEKLFF | TGTGCCAGCAGCTTAGCTGGGACAGATGAAAAACTGTTTTTT
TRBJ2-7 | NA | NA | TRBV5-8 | CASSWAEGEAYEQYF | TGTGCCAGCAGCTGGGCGGAGGGCGAGGCCTACGAGCAGTACTTC
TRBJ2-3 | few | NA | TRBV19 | CASSISGSQRDTQYF | TGTGCCAGTAGTATCTCGGGCAGCCAGAGAGATACGCAGTATTTT
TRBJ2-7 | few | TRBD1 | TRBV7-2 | CASSITGTGNSEQYF | TGTGCCAGCAGCATTACCGGGACAGGGAATTCCGAGCAGTACTTC
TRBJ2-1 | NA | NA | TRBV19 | CASSMGTGISYNEQFF | TGTGCCAGTAGTATGGGTACAGGGATATCCTACAATGAGCAGTTCTTC
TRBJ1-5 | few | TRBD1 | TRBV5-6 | CASSLRDRVSQPQHF | TGTGCCAGCAGCTTGAGGGACAGGGTAAGTCAGCCCCAGCATTTT
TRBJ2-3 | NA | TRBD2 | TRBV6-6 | CASSTGLARAEDTQYF | TGTGCCAGCAGTACCGGACTAGCTCGGGCGGAAGATACGCAGTATTTT
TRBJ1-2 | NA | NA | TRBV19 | CASSIPGQTYGYTF | TGTGCCAGTAGTATCCCGGGACAAACCTATGGCTACACCTTC
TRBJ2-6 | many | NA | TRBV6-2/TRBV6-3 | CASSLKPHRISGANVLTF | TGTGCCAGCAGTTTGAAACCCCACCGGATCTCTGGGGCCAACGTCCTGACTTTC
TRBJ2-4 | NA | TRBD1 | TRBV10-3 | CAIAPTGRAKGNFQYF | TGTGCCATCGCCCCGACAGGGCGCGCCAAAGGAAACTTTCAGTACTTC
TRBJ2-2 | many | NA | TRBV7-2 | CASSLLVALANTGELFF | TGTGCCAGCAGCTTATTGGTCGCCCTCGCGAACACCGGGGAGCTGTTTTTT
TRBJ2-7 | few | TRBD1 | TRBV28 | CASSRQGGSYEQYF | TGTGCCAGCAGTCGACAGGGGGGCTCCTACGAGCAGTACTTC
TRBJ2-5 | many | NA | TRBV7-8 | CASSLARGLPTEETQYF | TGTGCCAGCAGCTTAGCCCGGGGACTTCCCACCGAAGAGACCCAGTACTTC
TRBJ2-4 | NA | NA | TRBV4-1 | CASSQGGEAKNIQYF | TGCGCCAGCAGCCAAGGGGGGGAGGCCAAAAACATTCAGTACTTC
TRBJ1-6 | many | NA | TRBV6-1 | CASSESRGTPLHF | TGTGCCAGCAGTGAATCTAGGGGGACCCCCCTCCACTTT
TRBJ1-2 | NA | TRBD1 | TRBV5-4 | CASSSSGTDPYGYTF | TGTGCCAGCAGCTCTTCCGGGACAGACCCTTATGGCTACACCTTC
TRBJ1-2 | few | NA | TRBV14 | CASSQDPGRINYGYTF | TGTGCCAGCAGCCAAGATCCAGGGCGAATTAACTATGGCTACACCTTC
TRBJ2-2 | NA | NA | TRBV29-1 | CSVAGAGNTGELFF | TGCAGCGTTGCGGGGGCGGGGAACACCGGGGAGCTGTTTTTT
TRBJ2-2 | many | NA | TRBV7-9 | CASSLVGTNTGELFF | TGTGCCAGCAGCTTGGTCGGAACTAACACCGGGGAGCTGTTTTTT
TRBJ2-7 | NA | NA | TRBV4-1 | CASSLRGSVSGSYEQYF | TGCGCCAGCAGCCTGAGAGGGTCAGTCTCAGGCTCCTACGAGCAGTACTTC
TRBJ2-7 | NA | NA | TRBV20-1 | CSARALGRGSYEQYF | TGCAGTGCTAGAGCTCTCGGCCGGGGTTCCTACGAGCAGTACTTC
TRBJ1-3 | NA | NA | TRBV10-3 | CATSQTGNSGNTIYF | TGTGCCACCTCGCAAACAGGGAACTCTGGAAACACCATATATTTT
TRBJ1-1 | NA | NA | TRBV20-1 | CSARPGLGEAFF | TGCAGTGCTAGACCGGGACTCGGTGAAGCTTTCTTT
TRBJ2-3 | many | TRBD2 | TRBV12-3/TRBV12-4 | CASSLRGAEDTQYF | TGTGCCAGCAGTTTGCGGGGGGCGGAAGATACGCAGTATTTT
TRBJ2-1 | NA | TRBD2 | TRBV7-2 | CASSSLISGGEQFF | TGTGCCAGCAGCTCCCTGATTAGCGGGGGTGAGCAGTTCTTC
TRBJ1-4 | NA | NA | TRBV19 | CASRESLGATNEKLFF | TGTGCCAGTAGAGAGTCCCTTGGAGCAACTAATGAAAAACTGTTTTTT
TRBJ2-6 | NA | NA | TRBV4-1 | CASRPGAGLGANVLTF | TGCGCCAGCAGGCCGGGCGCCGGGCTTGGGGCCAACGTCCTGACTTTC
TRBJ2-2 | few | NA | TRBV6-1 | CASSEQGRNTGELFF | TGTGCCAGCAGTGAACAGGGGAGGAACACCGGGGAGCTGTTTTTT
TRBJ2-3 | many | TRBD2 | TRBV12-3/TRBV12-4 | CASSLSGREDTQYF | TGTGCCAGCAGTTTAAGTGGGAGGGAAGATACGCAGTATTTT
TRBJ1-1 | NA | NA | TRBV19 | CASSNNLRLNTEAFF | TGTGCCAGTAGTAATAACCTGCGACTGAACACTGAAGCTTTCTTT
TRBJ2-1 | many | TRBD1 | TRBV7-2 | CASSLRQGGSYNEQFF | TGTGCCAGCAGCTTAAGACAGGGTGGCTCCTACAATGAGCAGTTCTTC
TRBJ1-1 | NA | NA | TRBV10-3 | CAVGEAQNTEYFF | TGTGCCGTGGGGGAGGCGCAGAACACTGAATACTTCTTT
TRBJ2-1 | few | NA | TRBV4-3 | CASSQGGKMGYNEQFF | TGCGCCAGCAGCCAAGGGGGTAAGATGGGTTACAATGAGCAGTTCTTC
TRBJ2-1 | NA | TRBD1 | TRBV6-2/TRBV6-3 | CASYGTGGPYNEQFF | TGTGCCAGCTACGGGACAGGGGGACCCTACAATGAGCAGTTCTTC
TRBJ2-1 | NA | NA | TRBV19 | CASSIGVAYNEQFF | TGTGCCAGTAGTATCGGGGTCGCCTACAATGAGCAGTTCTTC
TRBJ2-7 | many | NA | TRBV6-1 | CASSDRGFLGQYF | TGTGCCAGCAGTGACCGTGGTTTCCTAGGTCAGTACTTC
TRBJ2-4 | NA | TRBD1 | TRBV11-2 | CASSLPLPGQGHIQYF | TGTGCCAGCAGCTTACCTCTCCCGGGACAGGGGCACATTCAGTACTTC
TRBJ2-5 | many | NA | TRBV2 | CASSEYRQETQYF | TGTGCCAGCAGTGAATACAGGCAAGAGACCCAGTACTTC
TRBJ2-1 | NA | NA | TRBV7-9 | CASSLPGGPGYNEQFF | TGTGCCAGCAGCCTTCCGGGGGGCCCCGGCTACAATGAGCAGTTCTTC
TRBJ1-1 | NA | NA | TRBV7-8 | CASSRGGDYTEAFF | TGTGCCAGCAGCCGCGGAGGGGACTACACTGAAGCTTTCTTT
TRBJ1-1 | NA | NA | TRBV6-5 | CASSYARGGATEAFF | TGTGCCAGCAGTTACGCCCGGGGGGGAGCCACTGAAGCTTTCTTT
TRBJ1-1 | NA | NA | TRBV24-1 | CATSDLGGTEAFF | TGTGCCACCAGTGATCTGGGTGGCACTGAAGCTTTCTTT
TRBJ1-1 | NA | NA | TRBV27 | CASSLRRAGTEAFF | TGTGCCAGCAGTTTACGCAGGGCTGGAACTGAAGCTTTCTTT
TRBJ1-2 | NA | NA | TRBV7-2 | CASSPPLRNYFYTF | TGTGCCAGCAGCCCACCCCTACGAAACTATTTCTACACCTTC
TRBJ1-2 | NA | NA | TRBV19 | CASTNPGDNYGYTF | TGTGCCAGTACTAACCCGGGGGATAACTATGGCTACACCTTC
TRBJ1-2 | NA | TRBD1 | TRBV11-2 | CASSLDRQGAAGYTF | TGTGCCAGCAGCTTAGATCGCCAGGGGGCTGCCGGCTACACCTTC
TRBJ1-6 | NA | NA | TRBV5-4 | CASSLMLVRDDSPLHF | TGTGCCAGCAGCTTGATGCTGGTACGTGACGATTCACCCCTCCACTTT
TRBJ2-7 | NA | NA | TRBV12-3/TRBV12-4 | CASSPQVHSYEQYF | TGTGCCAGCAGTCCACAGGTCCACTCCTACGAGCAGTACTTC
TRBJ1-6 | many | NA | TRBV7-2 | CASSLEGQQSSYNSPLHF | TGTGCCAGCAGCTTAGAGGGACAACAAAGCTCCTATAATTCACCCCTCCACTTT
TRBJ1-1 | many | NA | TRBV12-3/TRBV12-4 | CASSSGGVGGTEAFF | TGTGCCAGCAGTTCCGGGGGCGTCGGTGGCACTGAAGCTTTCTTT